Listed below are T cell receptor beta chains from one sample, sequenced in a study of cytomegalovirus exposure and HLA in healthy donors. Method: immunoSEQ multiplex PCR; TCRdb's copy keeps in-frame clones and lacks some. The sample spans fewer than 150,000 clones; the ten largest clones claim under 3.5%. Sequencing was done on a sample of PBMCs. All receptors come from a man aged 35-49 years in good health and CMV-seronegative. Both conserved end residues are part of each CDR3. A D gene is named only where the DNA matches it firmly.

CDR3nt: TGTGCCAGTCGGGACAGGGGGGGTGAAAAACTGTTTTTT
CDR3aa: CASRDRGGEKLFF
j_gene: TRBJ1-4
v_gene: TRBV19
len: 13
d_gene: TRBD1

CDR3nt: TGTGCCAGCAGTTCCTCAAGACAATCCGATGAGCAGTTCTTC
CDR3aa: CASSSSRQSDEQFF
j_gene: TRBJ2-1
v_gene: TRBV6-5
len: 14
d_gene: -

CDR3nt: TGTGCCAGTCGTATAGGGACTGTGAGAACTGAAGCTTTCTTT
CDR3aa: CASRIGTVRTEAFF
j_gene: TRBJ1-1
v_gene: TRBV11-2
len: 14
d_gene: -

CDR3nt: TGTGCCAGCAGTCGACAGGGGGCTATGTTGGAGACCCAGTACTTC
CDR3aa: CASSRQGAMLETQYF
j_gene: TRBJ2-5
v_gene: TRBV28
len: 15
d_gene: TRBD1

CDR3nt: TGTGCCAGCAGCTTAGCGCAGCGGGGGGTAAACACTGAAGCTTTCTTT
CDR3aa: CASSLAQRGVNTEAFF
j_gene: TRBJ1-1
v_gene: TRBV7-2
len: 16
d_gene: -

CDR3nt: TGTGCCAGCAGCCCGAGGGGCGGGGGTAACACCGGGGAGCTGTTTTTT
CDR3aa: CASSPRGGGNTGELFF
j_gene: TRBJ2-2
v_gene: TRBV9
len: 16
d_gene: TRBD2

CDR3nt: TGTGCCAGCAGTGAAATTACATCTAATTCACCCCTCCACTTT
CDR3aa: CASSEITSNSPLHF
j_gene: TRBJ1-6
v_gene: TRBV2
len: 14
d_gene: -

CDR3nt: TGTGCCAGCAGCCATGGTCCGAGTAGCAATCAGCCCCAGCATTTT
CDR3aa: CASSHGPSSNQPQHF
j_gene: TRBJ1-5
v_gene: TRBV6-6
len: 15
d_gene: -

CDR3nt: TGTGCCAGCAGTAGGCGGACTCCCTCCTACGAGCAGTACTTC
CDR3aa: CASSRRTPSYEQYF
j_gene: TRBJ2-7
v_gene: TRBV2
len: 14
d_gene: -

CDR3nt: TGTGCCAGCAGCGGAGGCGGGGGGGCGTACAATGAGCAGTTCTTC
CDR3aa: CASSGGGGAYNEQFF
j_gene: TRBJ2-1
v_gene: TRBV9
len: 15
d_gene: TRBD2

CDR3nt: TGTGCCAGTAGTAGGGGACAGGGGGTCTATGGCTACACCTTC
CDR3aa: CASSRGQGVYGYTF
j_gene: TRBJ1-2
v_gene: TRBV19
len: 14
d_gene: TRBD1

CDR3nt: TGCGCCAGCAGCCACCATCCACGGGATCAAGAGACCCAGTACTTC
CDR3aa: CASSHHPRDQETQYF
j_gene: TRBJ2-5
v_gene: TRBV4-1
len: 15
d_gene: -

CDR3nt: TGCGCCAGCAGCCACCAGGGTCCGGGCACAGATACGCAGTATTTT
CDR3aa: CASSHQGPGTDTQYF
j_gene: TRBJ2-3
v_gene: TRBV4-3
len: 15
d_gene: -

CDR3nt: TGTGCCAGCTCACCACCGCAGCAAGCGTCCTACGAGCAGTACTTC
CDR3aa: CASSPPQQASYEQYF
j_gene: TRBJ2-7
v_gene: TRBV18
len: 15
d_gene: -

CDR3nt: TGTGCCAGTAGCAGGACAGGGGGCGATGGCTACACCTTC
CDR3aa: CASSRTGGDGYTF
j_gene: TRBJ1-2
v_gene: TRBV19
len: 13
d_gene: TRBD1

CDR3nt: TGTGCCAGCAGGGGAGCGGGGTGGGAGACCCAGTACTTC
CDR3aa: CASRGAGWETQYF
j_gene: TRBJ2-5
v_gene: TRBV5-6
len: 13
d_gene: TRBD2

CDR3nt: TGTGCCAGTAGGTCAACAACGAACACCGGGGAGCTGTTTTTT
CDR3aa: CASRSTTNTGELFF
j_gene: TRBJ2-2
v_gene: TRBV19
len: 14
d_gene: -

CDR3nt: TGTGCCACCGCACCTCCCGGCGGGGAGCTGTTTTTT
CDR3aa: CATAPPGGELFF
j_gene: TRBJ2-2
v_gene: TRBV18
len: 12
d_gene: -

CDR3nt: TGTGCCAGCAGTTACGTCGGGAGGGACCGCGAAAAACTGTTTTTT
CDR3aa: CASSYVGRDREKLFF
j_gene: TRBJ1-4
v_gene: TRBV6-5
len: 15
d_gene: -

CDR3nt: TGTGCCAGGAAGCTCGGGACAGGAGGCTACGAGCAGTACTTC
CDR3aa: CARKLGTGGYEQYF
j_gene: TRBJ2-7
v_gene: TRBV7-9
len: 14
d_gene: TRBD1

CDR3nt: TGCGCCAGCAGCGTCCGGGGGGGCAGAGACTACGAGCAGTACTTC
CDR3aa: CASSVRGGRDYEQYF
j_gene: TRBJ2-7
v_gene: TRBV5-1
len: 15
d_gene: TRBD2

CDR3nt: TGCGCCAGCAGGTTACTAGTTCACACAGATACGCAGTATTTT
CDR3aa: CASRLLVHTDTQYF
j_gene: TRBJ2-3
v_gene: TRBV10-1
len: 14
d_gene: -

CDR3nt: TGTGCCAGCAGCCGCGCGGGGGCCCAAGAGACCCAGTACTTC
CDR3aa: CASSRAGAQETQYF
j_gene: TRBJ2-5
v_gene: TRBV6-5
len: 14
d_gene: -

CDR3nt: TGTGCCAGCAGCGGGTTTCGACAGGGCACCTACAATGAGCAGTTCTTC
CDR3aa: CASSGFRQGTYNEQFF
j_gene: TRBJ2-1
v_gene: TRBV5-4
len: 16
d_gene: TRBD1

CDR3nt: TGTGCCAGCAAGGGGACAGCCCAAGAGACCCAGTACTTC
CDR3aa: CASKGTAQETQYF
j_gene: TRBJ2-5
v_gene: TRBV7-6
len: 13
d_gene: TRBD1

CDR3nt: TGTGCCACCCAGGGGACCGCCACCTCGGAAGCTTTCTTT
CDR3aa: CATQGTATSEAFF
j_gene: TRBJ1-1
v_gene: TRBV6-5
len: 13
d_gene: -

CDR3nt: TGTGCCAGCAGTTTTAGCAGGGGGCAGGGGGGCTACACCTTC
CDR3aa: CASSFSRGQGGYTF
j_gene: TRBJ1-2
v_gene: TRBV6-5
len: 14
d_gene: TRBD1

CDR3nt: TGCAGCGTTGGGCTACAGGGAAATTCACCCCTCCACTTT
CDR3aa: CSVGLQGNSPLHF
j_gene: TRBJ1-6
v_gene: TRBV29-1
len: 13
d_gene: -

CDR3nt: TGCGCCAGCAGCCAAGTGGCGGGGACCTACGAGCAGTACTTC
CDR3aa: CASSQVAGTYEQYF
j_gene: TRBJ2-7
v_gene: TRBV4-3
len: 14
d_gene: -

CDR3nt: TGCAGCGACCGACAGGGATGGGGCTACACCTTC
CDR3aa: CSDRQGWGYTF
j_gene: TRBJ1-2
v_gene: TRBV29-1
len: 11
d_gene: TRBD1

CDR3nt: TGTGCCAGTAGTATGACCGGGATAGGAAATTCACCCCTCCACTTT
CDR3aa: CASSMTGIGNSPLHF
j_gene: TRBJ1-6
v_gene: TRBV19
len: 15
d_gene: -

CDR3nt: TGTGCCAGCCTGCGGGGGGGCTACAATGAGCAGTTCTTC
CDR3aa: CASLRGGYNEQFF
j_gene: TRBJ2-1
v_gene: TRBV7-2
len: 13
d_gene: TRBD2

CDR3nt: TGTGCCAGCAGCCAAAGAGGTGGTTATGAGACCCAGTACTTC
CDR3aa: CASSQRGGYETQYF
j_gene: TRBJ2-5
v_gene: TRBV14
len: 14
d_gene: -

CDR3nt: TGCAGCTCGGGGGAGGTGAACACTGAAGCTTTCTTT
CDR3aa: CSSGEVNTEAFF
j_gene: TRBJ1-1
v_gene: TRBV29-1
len: 12
d_gene: -

CDR3nt: TGTGCCAGCAGCTCGGAGTCTGGGGGCATTTCACCCCTCCACTTT
CDR3aa: CASSSESGGISPLHF
j_gene: TRBJ1-6
v_gene: TRBV7-2
len: 15
d_gene: -

CDR3nt: TGTGCCAGCAGGGGCCCGAATCAGCCCCAGCATTTT
CDR3aa: CASRGPNQPQHF
j_gene: TRBJ1-5
v_gene: TRBV6-5
len: 12
d_gene: -

CDR3nt: TGTGCCAGCCTTCCCTGGGGGGTGAAAAACTACGAGCAGTACTTC
CDR3aa: CASLPWGVKNYEQYF
j_gene: TRBJ2-7
v_gene: TRBV28
len: 15
d_gene: -

CDR3nt: TGTGCCAGCAGCTTAGGACTACTTGGGGCCAACGTCCTGACTTTC
CDR3aa: CASSLGLLGANVLTF
j_gene: TRBJ2-6
v_gene: TRBV13
len: 15
d_gene: -

CDR3nt: TGCGCCAGCAGCTATGGGACAGGAGACAATGAGCAGTTCTTC
CDR3aa: CASSYGTGDNEQFF
j_gene: TRBJ2-1
v_gene: TRBV5-1
len: 14
d_gene: TRBD1

CDR3nt: TGTGCCAGCAGCTGGGACAGGGGGGGCTACGAGCAGTACTTC
CDR3aa: CASSWDRGGYEQYF
j_gene: TRBJ2-7
v_gene: TRBV5-6
len: 14
d_gene: TRBD1

CDR3nt: TGTGCCAGCAGTGAAGAGGGCGGGGGGAGGAGCACAGATACGCAGTATTTT
CDR3aa: CASSEEGGGRSTDTQYF
j_gene: TRBJ2-3
v_gene: TRBV6-1
len: 17
d_gene: TRBD2

CDR3nt: TGCGCCAGCAGCCAAGATCAGGGGGGCTCTGGAAACACCATATATTTT
CDR3aa: CASSQDQGGSGNTIYF
j_gene: TRBJ1-3
v_gene: TRBV4-3
len: 16
d_gene: TRBD1

CDR3nt: TGTGCCAGCAGACGGGACACCTTTCGGGGGGTTGAAGCTTTCTTT
CDR3aa: CASRRDTFRGVEAFF
j_gene: TRBJ1-1
v_gene: TRBV6-1
len: 15
d_gene: -

CDR3nt: TGTGCCAGCACCCCGGGAGACTATGGCTACACCTTC
CDR3aa: CASTPGDYGYTF
j_gene: TRBJ1-2
v_gene: TRBV7-9
len: 12
d_gene: -

CDR3nt: TGTGCCAGTAGCCGGTCCGGGACAGGGGTTTTAAACACTGAAGCTTTCTTT
CDR3aa: CASSRSGTGVLNTEAFF
j_gene: TRBJ1-1
v_gene: TRBV19
len: 17
d_gene: TRBD1

CDR3nt: TGTGCCAGCAGTTGGGGACAGGGGGCAGGGGAGCAGTACTTC
CDR3aa: CASSWGQGAGEQYF
j_gene: TRBJ2-7
v_gene: TRBV7-6
len: 14
d_gene: TRBD1

CDR3nt: TGTGCCAGCAGCCAAGATAACAGGATTTGGGGCACCATATATTTT
CDR3aa: CASSQDNRIWGTIYF
j_gene: TRBJ1-3
v_gene: TRBV14
len: 15
d_gene: -

CDR3nt: TGTGCCAGCAGCCTCTCGGGGGGGAACACCGGGGAGCTGTTTTTT
CDR3aa: CASSLSGGNTGELFF
j_gene: TRBJ2-2
v_gene: TRBV7-6
len: 15
d_gene: TRBD2

CDR3nt: TGTGCCAGTCAACGGGACAGTGATAACACCGGGGAGCTGTTTTTT
CDR3aa: CASQRDSDNTGELFF
j_gene: TRBJ2-2
v_gene: TRBV7-6
len: 15
d_gene: TRBD1

CDR3nt: TGTGCCAGCAGCCAAACAGGGGGAAAGGCGAACACTGAAGCTTTCTTT
CDR3aa: CASSQTGGKANTEAFF
j_gene: TRBJ1-1
v_gene: TRBV4-2
len: 16
d_gene: TRBD1

CDR3nt: TGTGCCAGCAGTGACTCGAGACTAGCGTGCCACGAGCAGTACTTC
CDR3aa: CASSDSRLACHEQYF
j_gene: TRBJ2-7
v_gene: TRBV6-4
len: 15
d_gene: TRBD2

CDR3nt: TGTGCCAGCAGTTTGGGGGGGGCGGGCGAGCAGTACTTC
CDR3aa: CASSLGGAGEQYF
j_gene: TRBJ2-7
v_gene: TRBV6-5
len: 13
d_gene: -

CDR3nt: TGTGCCAGCAGCGTAGGAGGGTTGTCCTACAATGAGCAGTTCTTC
CDR3aa: CASSVGGLSYNEQFF
j_gene: TRBJ2-1
v_gene: TRBV9
len: 15
d_gene: -

CDR3nt: TGTGCCAGCAGCTTAGTAACAGGGCAAGAGACCCAGTACTTC
CDR3aa: CASSLVTGQETQYF
j_gene: TRBJ2-5
v_gene: TRBV13
len: 14
d_gene: -